The clone carrying this TCR beta chain was observed a single time. Its antigen remains unknown. One junction end does not reproduce the germline sequence, and a read error may be involved. Starting material of around 460 ng total RNA yielded TCR beta cDNA via a constant-region primer. Libraries covering TCR beta were generated through three nested multiplex PCR rounds (using a slightly modified ARM-PCR). TCRdb reprocessed the multiplex PCR reads with MiXCR, giving one entry per CDR3 protein. Of about 59,000 distinct CDR3 sequences listed, 71% are singletons. These data originate in a study of tumor-infiltrating lymphocytes in primary liver carcinoma. DNA and RNA were both co-extracted from 20-30 mg of bulk tissue that had not been sorted. Broader study findings: Only about 8-25% of top clones spanned all five tumor regions.

The source of this sequence is a man aged 35 to 55 with primary liver carcinoma and hepatitis B virus infection. The specimen sequenced was liver tumor tissue from sampling region 2. Subset here: tumor region T2, inferior pole.

In DNA form, the CDR3 reads TGTGCCAGCAGTCAAACTCATGGTGGGGGGAAAGAGACCCTGTACTTC. Its translation is CASSQTHGGGKETLYF. V and J are TRBV11-2 and TRBJ2-5; a weak D match, TRBD2 (6 bases). The germline V gene encodes CDR1 SGHAT and CDR2 FQNNGV. CDR3 length equals 16 residues. Looking up the rest from reference TRBV11-2 and TRBJ2-5 gives the full variable domain: EAGVAQSPRYKIIEKRQSVAFWCNPISGHATLYWYQQILGQGPKLLIQFQNNGVVDDSQLPKDRFSAERLKGVDSTLKIQPAKLEDSAVYLCASSQTHGGGKETLYFGPGTRLLVL.